The 24 T cell receptor beta chains below come from one sample, sequenced in a study of T-cell memory formation after mild COVID-19. One entry per CDR3 protein, called by TCRdb with MiXCR from the 5' RACE reads. The sample contains hundreds of thousands of distinct CDR3 sequences, about a fifth of which appear only once. Sequencing was carried out using PBMCs or a T cell subset sorted from them (not recorded which). These receptors were obtained from an adult woman who had mild COVID-19 (a few samples of this study predate the infection). Cell type and time point are not known.

This clonotype has a handful of counts. This chain connects TRBV4-1 to TRBJ1-4; 9 bases fit TRBD1. Germline CDR1 is MGHRA and CDR2 is YSYEKL. The CDR3 covers 15 residues. V lost 5 bases, J lost 7 bases, and 8 bases stayed unmatched. Written as DNA, the CDR3 is TGCGCCAGCAGCTCCAGGGAGACAGGGGGTGAAAAACTGTTTTTT. Translated, it gives CASSSRETGGEKLFF.

V is TRBV20-1 and J is TRBJ2-7; 7 bases are a match to TRBD2. CDR1 is DFQATT and CDR2 is SNEGSKA in the germline V gene (reference sequence). Trimming at V came to 1 base and at J to 7 bases, leaving 4 bases not matched to a gene. This CDR3 contains 12 residues. In DNA form, the CDR3 reads TGCAGTGCTAGAGGCCGCGGGGGTGAGCAGTACTTC. Its translation is CSARGRGGEQYF.

This clonotype appeared a few times. This chain joins TRBV14 and TRBJ2-1, with D unclear. Trimming cost V 6 bases and J 0 bases, with 12 bases left between them. The length of the CDR3 is 15 residues. The germline V gene has CDR1 SGHDN and CDR2 FVKESK. DNA of the CDR3: TGTGCCAGCAGTCCCGAGCTGAGCTCCTACAATGAGCAGTTCTTC. Protein product: CASSPELSSYNEQFF.

In DNA form, the CDR3 reads TGTGCCAGCAGCGTAGTCAGTAAGACCGAAGAGCAGTACTTC. It is translated as CASSVVSKTEEQYF. The rearrangement joins TRBV9 to TRBJ2-7; the D is unclear. Germline CDR1 is SGDLS and CDR2 is YYNGEE. CDR3 length: 14 residues. With 0 bases removed from V and 7 bases from J, the gap between germline ends came to 14 bases. Supplemented by reference TRBV9 and TRBJ2-7, the full variable domain reads DSGVTQTPKHLITATGQRVTLRCSPRSGDLSVYWYQQSLDQGLQFLIQYYNGEERAKGNILERFSAQQFPDLHSELNLSSLELGDSALYFCASSVVSKTEEQYFGPGTRLTVT.

The chain couples TRBV10-3 to TRBJ2-1; TRBD2 matches 11 bases. The CDR3 has 14 residues. V was pared by 8 bases and J by 3 bases, with 3 bases of the junction left unmatched. Looked up from germline, CDR1 is ENHRY and CDR2 is SYGVKD. Here the CDR3 DNA reads TGTGCCATCGCGGGACTAGCGGACTACAATGAGCAGTTCTTC. Its protein is CAIAGLADYNEQFF.

This chain links TRBV12-3 or TRBV12-4 with TRBJ2-2; 8 nucleotides agree with TRBD1. Losses at the gene ends were 6 bases for V and 7 bases for J; bases not matched to a gene: 4. This CDR3 contains 13 residues. CDR3 sequence (DNA): TGTGCCAGCAGGGGACAGGAGGTCGGGGAGCTGTTTTTT. It translates to CASRGQEVGELFF.

The sample holds a few counts of this clonotype. The rearrangement links TRBV6-2 or TRBV6-3 to TRBJ2-1, with D possibly being TRBD2 (5 bases). Germline V lookup: CDR1 MNHEY, CDR2 SVGEGT. The CDR3 has 18 residues. V was pared by 0 bases and J by 2 bases, with 17 bases between. The CDR3, as DNA: TGTGCCAGCAGTTACTCCATAGGTGGGAGCTGGCCCTACAATGAGCAGTTCTTC. Translating gives CASSYSIGGSWPYNEQFF.

There are a few counts of this clonotype. The J gene is TRBJ2-7, the V gene TRBV6-2 or TRBV6-3, with 13 bases aligning to TRBD2. Germline V CDR1 and CDR2: MNHEY, SVGEGT. The V segment lost 4 bases and the J segment 5 bases; nucleotides outside the gene matches: 8. The CDR3 has 16 residues. CDR3 protein: CASSWGSGTSGNEQYF. In nucleotides, the CDR3 is TGTGCCAGCAGTTGGGGGTCCGGGACTAGCGGGAACGAGCAGTACTTC.

This clonotype was seen more than once but under ten times. The genes are TRBV7-2 and TRBJ1-6; perhaps TRBD1 as D (6 bases). V was pared by 0 bases and J by 0 bases, with 15 bases between. This CDR3 has 19 amino acids. Germline V CDR1 and CDR2: SGHTA, FQGNSA. The CDR3 loop reads CASSLAVEDRGSYNSPLHF. The CDR3, as DNA: TGTGCCAGCAGCTTAGCCGTGGAGGACAGAGGCTCCTATAATTCACCCCTCCACTTT.

This clonotype was picked up a small number of times. The rearrangement joins TRBV7-6 to TRBJ1-1; possibly TRBD1 for D (5 bases). The CDR3 is 13 amino acids. Germline CDR1 SGHVS, CDR2 FNYEAQ. V was clipped by 5 bases and J by 5 bases, with 12 bases between them. The DNA for the CDR3 is TGTGCCAGCAGCAATGTGGGGCGTACTGAAGCTTTCTTT. Translated: CASSNVGRTEAFF.

This clonotype has at least ten counts. V and J are TRBV29-1 and TRBJ2-1, with 8 bases aligning to TRBD2. V shed 4 bases, J shed 2 bases, and the junction held 1 base outside the gene matches. The germline CDR1 and CDR2 sequences are SQVTM and ANQGSEA. The CDR3 spans 13 residues. The CDR3 loop reads CSVVTSAYNEQFF. The CDR3 DNA reads as TGCAGCGTTGTGACTAGCGCCTACAATGAGCAGTTCTTC.

The rearrangement uses TRBV19 and TRBJ1-1; tentative D call: TRBD1 (6 bases). The CDR3 is made up of 14 amino acids. From germline, CDR1 is LNHDA and CDR2 SQIVND (reference sequence). V dropped 4 bases and J dropped 6 bases, with 15 bases sitting between them. This chain's CDR3 is CASSRGQWGAEAFF. In DNA, the CDR3 is TGTGCCAGTAGTAGAGGACAGTGGGGCGCTGAAGCTTTCTTT.

The V and J genes are TRBV5-1 and TRBJ1-2; TRBD1 is a possible D gene (5 bases). The germline V gene encodes CDR1 SGHRS and CDR2 YFSETQ. The CDR3 spans 14 residues. Trimming pared 0 bases from V and 8 bases from J, leaving 14 bases between. CDR3 sequence reads: CASSLGSRARGYTF. CDR3 sequence (DNA): TGCGCCAGCAGCTTGGGCTCCAGGGCGAGAGGCTACACCTTC. The full variable domain, with the rest looked up from reference TRBV5-1 and TRBJ1-2, is KAGVTQTPRYLIKTRGQQVTLSCSPISGHRSVSWYQQTPGQGLQFLFEYFSETQRNKGNFPGRFSGRQFSNSRSEMNVSTLELGDSALYLCASSLGSRARGYTFGSGTRLTVV.

The CDR3 nucleotides read TGCGCCAGCAGCTTGGAACCGGAGAGCTCTGGAAACACCATATATTTT. It codes for CASSLEPESSGNTIYF. The V gene is TRBV5-1, the J gene TRBJ1-3; D remains unclear. Trimming pared 0 bases from V and 0 bases from J, leaving 10 bases between. The germline gives CDR1 SGHRS, CDR2 YFSETQ. CDR3 length: 16 amino acids.

This chain joins TRBV25-1 and TRBJ1-4; no clear D gene. The V gene lost 7 bases and the J gene lost 7 bases, with 13 bases spanning the gap. CDR3 length equals 13 residues. Germline lookup yields CDR1 MGHDK and CDR2 SYGVNS. For the CDR3, the DNA is TGTGCCAGCACCGGGAATGTGGTTGAAAAACTGTTTTTT. It codes for CASTGNVVEKLFF.

CDR3 amino acids: CASSLAPRSPLHF. The CDR3 DNA follows: TGTGCCAGCAGTTTAGCGCCTCGTTCACCCCTCCACTTT. The V call is TRBV12-3 or TRBV12-4, the J call TRBJ1-6; D not certain. This CDR3 is built from 13 residues. V was trimmed by 0 bases and J by 9 bases, leaving 6 bases between them.

The chain couples TRBV5-1 to TRBJ1-1, with a weak D call TRBD1 (5 bases). Trimming left V 4 bases short and J 0 bases short, with 19 bases between. CDR3 length: 17 residues. The germline V gene encodes CDR1 SGHRS and CDR2 YFSETQ. The CDR3 region has the DNA TGCGCCAGCAGCCCGGGGACTCCAATGTCCGTGAACACTGAAGCTTTCTTT. It specifies CASSPGTPMSVNTEAFF.

V is TRBV30 and J is TRBJ1-2, with D perhaps TRBD1 (5 bases). The V gene's germline CDR1 is GTSNPN and CDR2 SVGIG (reference sequence). The CDR3 is 14 amino acids. V lost 2 bases, J lost 4 bases, and 14 bases lay in between. CDR3 loop: CAWSLSSRGYGYTF. The CDR3 coding sequence is TGTGCCTGGAGTTTATCCTCAAGGGGCTATGGCTACACCTTC.

This chain joins TRBV12-3 or TRBV12-4 and TRBJ2-3, with 11 bases matching TRBD1. The CDR3 has 13 amino acids. Germline trimming cut 8 bases from V and 7 bases from J; bases unmatched to any gene: 5. The chain's CDR3 is CASWTGGLHTQYF. The DNA for the CDR3 is TGTGCCAGCTGGACAGGGGGCCTTCATACGCAGTATTTT.

This clonotype was detected only a few times. The chain joins TRBV4-1 to TRBJ1-1, with D maybe TRBD1 (5 bases). With 7 bases removed from V and 5 bases from J, the gap between germline ends came to 14 bases. The germline gives CDR1 MGHRA, CDR2 YSYEKL. The CDR3 spans 13 residues. The CDR3 sequence: CASNPGPGTEAFF. CDR3 in DNA: TGCGCCAGCAACCCGGGACCAGGGACTGAAGCTTTCTTT.

This clonotype was recorded a few times. The CDR3 spells CASGTIRTGELFF. Here the CDR3 DNA reads TGTGCCAGCGGGACCATTAGGACCGGGGAGCTGTTTTTT. The V gene is TRBV19, the J gene TRBJ2-2; D may match TRBD1 or TRBD2 (5 bases each). There are 13 residues in the CDR3. Per the germline V gene, CDR1 is LNHDA and CDR2 is SQIVND (reference sequence). Trimming took 9 bases from V and 5 from J, leaving 13 bases between them.

This clonotype has more than one count but fewer than ten. The chain recombines TRBV5-1 with TRBJ2-2; possibly TRBD1 for D (6 bases). The CDR3 extends over 17 amino acids. Germline CDR1 is SGHRS and CDR2 is YFSETQ. Trimming removed 8 bases at V and 3 bases at J, with 23 bases between. CDR3 nucleotides: TGCGCCAGTAACCAAGGGCAGGGGACGGAATACACCGGGGAGCTGTTTTTT. This codes for CASNQGQGTEYTGELFF.

This clonotype was found once. No conserved phenylalanine or tryptophan is present at the end of the CDR3, so a read error is the likely explanation. The chain couples TRBV18 to TRBJ1-2, with D unresolved. V was trimmed by 2 bases and J by 10 bases, leaving 20 bases between them. Germline values: CDR1 KGHSH, CDR2 LQKENI. The CDR3 is 15 amino acids. The CDR3 spells CASSPFIGRFADYTL. The CDR3 coding sequence is TGTGCCAGCTCACCATTTATTGGTCGTTTTGCGGACTACACCTTA.

This clonotype was seen a handful of times. This chain joins TRBV20-1 and TRBJ2-1; the match to TRBD2 covers 8 bases. Germline CDR1 and CDR2: DFQATT and SNEGSKA (reference sequence). After removal of 6 bases from V and 3 bases from J, the junction contained 22 bases not matched to a gene. The CDR3 consists of 19 residues. CDR3 bases: TGCAGTGCCGGCCCCTGGGGGGGTATAGGGCGGGAGGTCTACAATGAGCAGTTCTTC. Residues: CSAGPWGGIGREVYNEQFF.